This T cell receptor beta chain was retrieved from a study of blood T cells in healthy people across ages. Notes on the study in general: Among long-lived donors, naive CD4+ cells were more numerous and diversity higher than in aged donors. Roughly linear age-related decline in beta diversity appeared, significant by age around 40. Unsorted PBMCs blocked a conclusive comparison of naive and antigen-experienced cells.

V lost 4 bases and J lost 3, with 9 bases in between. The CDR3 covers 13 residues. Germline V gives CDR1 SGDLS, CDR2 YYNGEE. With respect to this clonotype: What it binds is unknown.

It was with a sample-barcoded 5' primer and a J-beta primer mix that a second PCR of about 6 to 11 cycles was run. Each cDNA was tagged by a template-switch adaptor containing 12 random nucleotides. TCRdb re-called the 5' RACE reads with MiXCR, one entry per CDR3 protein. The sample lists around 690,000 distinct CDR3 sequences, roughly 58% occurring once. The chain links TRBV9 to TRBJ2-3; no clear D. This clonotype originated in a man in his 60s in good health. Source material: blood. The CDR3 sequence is CASSPIQTDTQYF. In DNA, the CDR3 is TGTGCCAGCAGCCCCATTCAGACAGATACGCAGTATTTT.